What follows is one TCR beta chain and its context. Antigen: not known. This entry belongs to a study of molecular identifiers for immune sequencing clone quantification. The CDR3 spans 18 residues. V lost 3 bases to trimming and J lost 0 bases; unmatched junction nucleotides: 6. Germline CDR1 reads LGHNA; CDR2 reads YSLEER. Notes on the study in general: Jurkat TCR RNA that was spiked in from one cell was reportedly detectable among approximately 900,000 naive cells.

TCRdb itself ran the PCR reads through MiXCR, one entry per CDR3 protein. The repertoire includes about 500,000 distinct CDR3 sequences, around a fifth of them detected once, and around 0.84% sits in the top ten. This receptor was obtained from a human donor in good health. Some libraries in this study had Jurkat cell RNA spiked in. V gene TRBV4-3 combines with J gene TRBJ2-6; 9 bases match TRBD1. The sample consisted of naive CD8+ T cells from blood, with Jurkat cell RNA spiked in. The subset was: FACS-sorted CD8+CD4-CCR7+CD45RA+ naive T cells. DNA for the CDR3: TGCGCCAGCAGCCACCCCCGGGACAGGGCCTCTGGGGCCAACGTCCTGACTTTC. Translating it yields CASSHPRDRASGANVLTF.